Listed below are T cell receptor beta chains from one sample, sequenced in a study of response to subunit inactivated influenza vaccine. Via MiXCR, TCRdb re-called the RT-PCR reads, giving one row per CDR3 protein. This sample has roughly 650,000 distinct CDR3 sequences, with around a sixth found just once. The sample consisted of PBMCs from blood, taken 12 days after vaccination. All receptors come from a man aged 50 to 59 who received an inactivated influenza vaccine. CDR3s include the opening cysteine and the closing phenylalanine or tryptophan. The D gene is left open where the match is weak. Expanded clones are given a class, and other clones once, few, many or no size at all.

j_call v_call d_call clone_size cdr3_nt cdr3_aa
TRBJ2-7 TRBV29-1 TRBD2 few TGCAGCGTACTAGCGGACTCGGGCGGCCACGAGCAGTACTTC CSVLADSGGHEQYF
TRBJ1-1 TRBV20-1 TRBD1 . TGCAGGGGAACTCGGACAGGGGGCAACACTGAAGCTTTCTTT CRGTRTGGNTEAFF
TRBJ1-2 TRBV29-1 TRBD1 few TGCAGCGTGGACAGGCAATATGGCTACACCTTC CSVDRQYGYTF
TRBJ2-7 TRBV28 TRBD1 . TGTGCCAGCAGTTTTGGGCTGGGGGACAGGGTGAAGTACGAGCAGTACTTC CASSFGLGDRVKYEQYF
TRBJ2-1 TRBV7-3 TRBD1 . TGTGCCAGCAGCTTAATGGGGACAGGGGGCAATGAGCAGTTCTTC CASSLMGTGGNEQFF
TRBJ2-5 TRBV18 . . TGTGCCAGCTCACCACAGGTCCTGCGGCAAGAGACCCAGTACTTC CASSPQVLRQETQYF
TRBJ2-7 TRBV28 . . TGTGCCAGCAGTTTCGGTAAATCCTACGAGCAGTACTTC CASSFGKSYEQYF
TRBJ2-1 TRBV20-1 TRBD2 . TGCAGTGCCACACCTAGCGGGACTAACAATGAGCAGTTCTTC CSATPSGTNNEQFF
TRBJ2-5 TRBV28 TRBD2 . TGTGCCAGCAGTTTCGGTCTAGCGGCTGGGTTTGCGCAAGAGACCCAGTACTTC CASSFGLAAGFAQETQYF
TRBJ2-3 TRBV12-3/TRBV12-4 TRBD2 . TGTGCCAGCAGTTTAGGGCTGGCGGGGGAGCCTGATACGCAGTATTTT CASSLGLAGEPDTQYF
TRBJ2-3 TRBV6-1 TRBD2 few TGTGCCAGCAGAGCGGGGGGGGATACAGATACGCAGTATTTT CASRAGGDTDTQYF
TRBJ2-1 TRBV4-2 TRBD2 . TGTGCCAGCAGCCAAACTAGCGGGAGGGGCGGTGAGCAGTTCTTC CASSQTSGRGGEQFF
TRBJ1-6 TRBV11-2 . few TGTGCCAGCAGCTTAAGGGTCAGCAACTATAATTCACCCCTCCACTTT CASSLRVSNYNSPLHF
TRBJ2-3 TRBV7-9 TRBD2 few TGTGCCAGCAGCTTAGGTATGCTAGCGGGAGCTACAGATACGCAGTATTTT CASSLGMLAGATDTQYF
TRBJ1-3 TRBV6-1 . . TGTGCCAGCAGTCGCTTCTCAACAGGGAGCTCTGGAAACACCATATATTTT CASSRFSTGSSGNTIYF
TRBJ1-4 TRBV4-2 . . TGTGCCAGCAGCCAGGGTAGGGGTAGCGGTGTTGAAAAACTGTTTTTT CASSQGRGSGVEKLFF
TRBJ2-1 TRBV5-6 . few TGTGCCAGCAGCTTGGGGTTGGCTATCGTTGAGCAGTTCTTC CASSLGLAIVEQFF
TRBJ1-1 TRBV20-1 . . TGCAGTGCTAGAGATCAAGCCAGGGTGGCTGAAGCTTTCTTT CSARDQARVAEAFF
TRBJ2-1 TRBV4-3 TRBD1 . TGCGCCAGCAGCCAAGATCGTCATCCACGACAGGGGGAGAGAGATGAGCAGTTCTTC CASSQDRHPRQGERDEQFF
TRBJ2-7 TRBV20-1 TRBD2 . TGCAGTGCTAGGGATCCCCGAGGAGCGGGGGTATACGAGCAGTACTTC CSARDPRGAGVYEQYF
TRBJ1-2 TRBV10-3 . few TGTGCCATCAGTGAGTCACGGGGGCACTGCACCTTC CAISESRGHCTF
TRBJ2-5 TRBV28 . few TGTGCCAGCAGTTCCCCCACCGGGACCACGTCCTTCGGGGAGACCCAGTACTTC CASSSPTGTTSFGETQYF
TRBJ2-2 TRBV12-3/TRBV12-4 TRBD2 many TGTGCCAGCAGTGAATTCCCGGGACTAGCGGGAGGTACCGGGGAGCTGTTTTTT CASSEFPGLAGGTGELFF
TRBJ2-6 TRBV18 . . TGTGCCAGTCAATTTGGGGCCGGGGCCAACGTCCTGACTTTC CASQFGAGANVLTF
TRBJ2-3 TRBV4-2 . . TGTGCCAGCAGCCAAGGCGGCTTAACAGATACGCAGTATTTT CASSQGGLTDTQYF
TRBJ2-1 TRBV7-3 . . TGTGCCAGCAGTCCTGACAGTCACAATGAGCAGTTCTTC CASSPDSHNEQFF
TRBJ2-2 TRBV2 . . TGTGCCAGCAGTGAAGAGGGCGCCGGGGAGCTGTTTTTT CASSEEGAGELFF
TRBJ2-1 TRBV24-1 TRBD1 . TGTGCCACCAGTGATTCCGGACAGGGCTTCTCTCTGGAGCAGTTCTTC CATSDSGQGFSLEQFF
TRBJ2-3 TRBV7-6 TRBD2 . TGTGCCAGCAGCCCCCGACTAGCGGGGGGTCGAGGGGGAGATACGCAGTATTTT CASSPRLAGGRGGDTQYF
TRBJ1-2 TRBV19 . . TGTGCCAGTAGTTATTTGTCTGGAAAAAGGGATTATGGCTACACCTTC CASSYLSGKRDYGYTF
TRBJ1-5 TRBV12-3/TRBV12-4 . few TGTGCCAGCAGTCCGTCCCACTTAAATCAGCCCCAGCATTTT CASSPSHLNQPQHF
TRBJ2-2 TRBV19 . few TGTGCCAGTAGTATTGGGGGAAGCGGGGAGCTGTTTTTT CASSIGGSGELFF
TRBJ2-1 TRBV5-1 TRBD2 . TGCGCCAGCAGCTCCCCGGGGGGGCCTAGGGATGAGCAGTTCTTC CASSSPGGPRDEQFF
TRBJ1-6 TRBV10-3 TRBD1 . TGTGCCATCAGTTCCGACAGGGTTGATTCACCCCTCCACTTT CAISSDRVDSPLHF
TRBJ2-1 TRBV27 . few TGTGCCAGCAGCCCGTTTAGTCGGGGTTCTTCTGGCAATGAGCAGTTCTTC CASSPFSRGSSGNEQFF
TRBJ2-7 TRBV5-1 TRBD1 few TGCGCCAGCAGCTTGTATCCGGGACAGGGGGCCAACGAGCAGTACTTC CASSLYPGQGANEQYF
TRBJ2-7 TRBV4-2 TRBD2 few TGTGCCAGCAGCCAAGATCATAGCGGGGGGTACTACGAGCAGTACTTC CASSQDHSGGYYEQYF
TRBJ2-1 TRBV24-1 . . TGTGCCACCAGTGACCCTTGGAGTAGTGGCAATGAGCAGTTCTTC CATSDPWSSGNEQFF
TRBJ1-4 TRBV11-2 . few TGTGCCAGCAGCTTAGTGGTTGGGGATCGGGAAAAACTGTTTTTT CASSLVVGDREKLFF
TRBJ2-5 TRBV29-1 TRBD1 few TGCAGCGTTGCGGCCGGGACAGGGGAAGAGACCCAGTACTTC CSVAAGTGEETQYF
TRBJ2-6 TRBV7-2 TRBD1 . TGTGCCAGCAGCTGGGGACAGACTGGGGCCAACGTCCTGACTTTC CASSWGQTGANVLTF
TRBJ2-5 TRBV5-1 . . TGCGCCAGCAGCTTTACTAGGGAAGAGACCCAGTACTTC CASSFTREETQYF
TRBJ2-1 TRBV7-6 . . TGTGCCAGCAGCTCAGTTGGGGGGGCTACCTACAATGAGCAGTTCTTC CASSSVGGATYNEQFF